One sample yielded the 21 T cell receptor beta chains listed below, sequenced in a study of response to subunit inactivated influenza vaccine listed by TCRdb under 2018. Library preparation employed RT-PCR. The instrument was an Illumina HiSeq 2500. The public sequencing data were trimmed at Q25 with fastp and processed into clonotypes with MiXCR by TCRdb, which kept only in-frame beta chains. Each record represents a unique CDR3 protein, reported with the most common genes and DNA among its rows. The sample profile shows a few hundred thousand distinct CDR3 sequences; around 11% of them were found once. More than 9.5% of the sample lies in the top ten. The same sample was also studied in work on T cells expressing NK-cell markers. From the second report: The TCR beta cDNA libraries were made using 5'RACE template switching, a step that added both a universal primer site and unique molecular identifiers.

Sequenced here: PBMCs from blood, sampled on the day of vaccination. The receptors originated from a man aged 45 to 65 who received an inactivated influenza vaccine. Donor details come from another sample of the same person, matched by shared clones.

The J gene is TRBJ1-5, the V gene TRBV10-3; D is possibly TRBD1 (5 bases). Trimming stripped 10 bases from V and 4 bases from J, with 17 bases between. Germline lookup yields CDR1 ENHRY and CDR2 SYGVKD. The CDR3 runs 14 residues. The CDR3 protein is CATRDPVRNQPQHF. The CDR3 region has the DNA TGTGCCACTCGGGACCCGGTGAGGAATCAGCCCCAGCATTTT.

This clonotype was recorded a few times. The rearrangement uses TRBV20-1 and TRBJ1-3, with unresolved D. The CDR3 consists of 14 residues. Between the trimmed V and J ends, which lost 0 bases and 0 bases, there was a span of 6 bases. In germline, CDR1 is DFQATT, CDR2 SNEGSKA (reference sequence). As DNA, the CDR3 is TGCAGTGCTAGAGATATGAGCTCTGGAAACACCATATATTTT. This codes for CSARDMSSGNTIYF.

The chain couples TRBV7-9 to TRBJ2-1, with 9 nucleotides matching TRBD1. The length of the CDR3 is 13 residues. With 4 bases clipped from V and 12 bases from J, the junction kept 7 bases outside the gene matches. CDR1 and CDR2 from the germline V gene are SEHNR and FQNEAQ (reference sequence). CDR3 sequence (DNA): TGTGCCAGCAGCTACGGACAGGGGCAGCGGCAGTTCTTC. As protein: CASSYGQGQRQFF.

This clonotype appeared many times. The genes are TRBV27 and TRBJ2-7, with 13 bases identical to TRBD2. This CDR3 spans 16 amino acids. J gave up 5 bases and V 4 bases, and 8 bases lay outside the gene matches. Germline-derived CDR1 and CDR2 are MNHEY and SMNVEV (reference sequence). CDR3 nucleotides: TGTGCCAGCAGTTCCACAGGACTAGCGGGAGTCGACGAGCAGTACTTC. Residues: CASSSTGLAGVDEQYF.

V is TRBV20-1 and J is TRBJ2-3; D may be TRBD1 (5 bases). The germline CDR1 and CDR2 sequences are DFQATT and SNEGSKA (reference sequence). This CDR3 region has 16 residues. The V end lost 0 bases, the J end lost 0 bases, and 13 bases lay between the germline ends. In DNA form, the CDR3 reads TGCAGTGCTAGAGATCTCAAGGGGTTTAGCACAGATACGCAGTATTTT. The encoded protein is CSARDLKGFSTDTQYF.

This clonotype has a handful of counts. CDR3 DNA: TGTGCCAGCAGTTTGCGGGACAGCAGGTACTATGGCTACACCTTC. This encodes CASSLRDSRYYGYTF. The chain links TRBV28 to TRBJ1-2; 7 nucleotides match TRBD1. Germline V lookup: CDR1 MDHEN, CDR2 SYDVKM. V gave up 3 bases and J gave up 3 bases; unmatched junction bases: 7. This CDR3 region has 15 residues.

This rearrangement joins TRBV7-9 to TRBJ1-5; D is undetermined. The CDR3 spans 13 residues. V lost 1 base to trimming and J lost 6 bases, with 7 bases between them. In germline, CDR1 is SEHNR, CDR2 FQNEAQ (reference sequence). The CDR3 sequence is CASSLEEVQPQHF. The CDR3 DNA reads TGTGCCAGCAGCTTAGAGGAGGTTCAGCCCCAGCATTTT.

This chain joins TRBV12-3 or TRBV12-4 and TRBJ1-6; 9 bases agree with TRBD1. CDR3 size: 16 residues. The junction had 12 bases not matched to a gene; V was cut back by 5 bases and J by 10 bases. Written as DNA, the CDR3 is TGTGCCAGCAGTGTAGGGGGACAGGGTATATCCTCACCCCTCCACTTT. The encoded protein is CASSVGGQGISSPLHF.

The chain is built from TRBV10-3 and TRBJ2-3; TRBD1 agrees at 9 bases. V was clipped by 3 bases and J by 1 base; unmatched bases: 2. The CDR3 loop spans 15 amino acids. CDR1 is ENHRY and CDR2 is SYGVKD in the germline V gene. This CDR3 reads CAISDRDRGTDTQYF. Written as DNA, the CDR3 is TGTGCCATCAGTGACCGGGACAGGGGCACAGATACGCAGTATTTT.

This chain links TRBV19 with TRBJ1-4; tentatively, D is TRBD1 (5 bases). Trimming pared 9 bases from V and 4 bases from J, leaving 12 bases between. CDR1 is LNHDA and CDR2 is SQIVND in the germline V gene (reference sequence). The CDR3 is 13 amino acids. CDR3 nucleotide sequence: TGTGCCAGCCGGGACTCCAATAATGAAAAACTGTTTTTT. Encoded protein: CASRDSNNEKLFF.

J is TRBJ1-1 and V is TRBV6-2 or TRBV6-3; 8 nucleotides align to TRBD1. Germline V CDR1 and CDR2: MNHEY, SVGEGT. This CDR3 has 13 amino acids. The ends lost 5 bases at V and 4 bases at J; junction bases unmatched: 3. The DNA of the CDR3 is TGTGCCAGCAGTAACGACAGGGGCACTGAAGCTTTCTTT. This encodes CASSNDRGTEAFF.

This clonotype has a single count. This chain links TRBV27 with TRBJ2-2; 9 nucleotides match TRBD1. V trimming: 6 bases; J trimming: 6 bases; junction bases outside the gene matches: 5. This CDR3 comprises 14 residues. Germline V CDR1 and CDR2: MNHEY, SMNVEV (reference sequence). The CDR3 region has the DNA TGTGCCAGCAGACAACAGGGGGCACCCGGGGAGCTGTTTTTT. Its protein product is CASRQQGAPGELFF.

This chain joins TRBV6-1 and TRBJ2-5, with 11 bases lining up with TRBD2. Trimming removed 6 bases from V and 5 bases from J; junction bases left unmatched: 8. Germline V gene lookup returns CDR1 MNHNS and CDR2 SASEGT. CDR3 length: 15 amino acids. The CDR3 DNA reads TGTGCCAGCAGAGCTCTACTAGCGGGGGACGAGACCCAGTACTTC. It specifies CASRALLAGDETQYF.

This clonotype came up a few times. The gene calls are TRBV29-1 and TRBJ1-4, with D perhaps matching TRBD1 (6 bases). Trimming left V 3 bases short and J 13 bases short, with 24 bases between. Germline V CDR1 and CDR2: SQVTM, ANQGSEA. This CDR3 is 15 amino acids long. Here the CDR3 DNA reads TGCAGCGTTGAGGGACCCGGGACACCGGATAGGAGACTGTTTTTT. It encodes CSVEGPGTPDRRLFF.

This clonotype was seen a handful of times. The J gene is TRBJ2-2, the V gene TRBV28; tentatively, D is TRBD1 or TRBD2 (5 bases each). The V end lost 2 bases, the J end lost 8 bases, and 15 bases lay between the germline ends. Per germline, CDR1 MDHEN and CDR2 SYDVKM. This CDR3 has 15 amino acids. The CDR3 bases are TGTGCCAGCAGTTTAGGGCTCCAGCGGACAGGGGAGCTGTTTTTT. Translation gives CASSLGLQRTGELFF.

The chain is built from TRBV18 and TRBJ2-3, with D maybe TRBD2 (5 bases). Per the germline V gene, CDR1 is KGHSH and CDR2 is LQKENI. V lost 3 bases, J lost 4 bases, and 14 bases lay in between. The CDR3 runs to 15 residues. Here the CDR3 reads CASSPSHKRADTQYF. Written as DNA, the CDR3 is TGTGCCAGCTCACCTTCCCACAAGAGGGCAGATACGCAGTATTTT.

This clonotype was recorded many times. This sequence joins TRBV5-1 and TRBJ1-4, with no clear D. The germline CDR1 and CDR2 sequences are SGHRS and YFSETQ. This CDR3 has 15 amino acids. Trimming cost V 0 bases and J 5 bases, with 11 bases left between them. The DNA for the CDR3 is TGCGCCAGCAGCTTGGAAGTGCAGCAGAATGAAAAACTGTTTTTT. Its protein is CASSLEVQQNEKLFF.

The chain employs TRBV12-3 or TRBV12-4 and TRBJ1-4, with 8 bases matching TRBD1. V was clipped by 8 bases and J by 5 bases; unmatched bases: 7. CDR3 length: 14 residues. In nucleotides, the CDR3 is TGTGCCAGCGTTCCCGGGACAGGCAATGAAAAACTGTTTTTT. It yields the protein CASVPGTGNEKLFF.

This clonotype occurred a few times. The genes are TRBV20-1 and TRBJ2-7; 7 nucleotides agree with TRBD2. Germline V gene lookup returns CDR1 DFQATT and CDR2 SNEGSKA (reference sequence). V lost 1 base to trimming and J lost 2 bases; unmatched junction nucleotides: 5. The CDR3 loop spans 14 amino acids. CDR3 amino acids: CSARGQRGAYEQYF. Here the CDR3 DNA reads TGCAGTGCTAGAGGCCAGCGGGGAGCCTACGAGCAGTACTTC.

This clonotype was found many times. This chain connects TRBV5-6 to TRBJ2-7, with a possible D match to TRBD2 (5 bases). Trimming took off 1 base at V and 5 bases at J, with 7 bases between the two ends. The V gene's germline CDR1 is SGHDT and CDR2 YYEEEE. The CDR3 has 12 residues. The CDR3 region has the DNA TGTGCCAGCAGCTTGACGGGGAACGAGCAGTACTTC. It encodes CASSLTGNEQYF.

In this sample, this clonotype turned up a few times. The chain joins TRBV5-1 to TRBJ2-7; possibly TRBD1 for D (6 bases). Looked up from germline, CDR1 is SGHRS and CDR2 is YFSETQ. The CDR3 covers 13 residues. Trimming pared 1 base from V and 7 bases from J, leaving 12 bases between. CDR3 nucleotides: TGCGCCAGCAGCTTGTGGCAGGGGTGGGAGCAGTACTTC. Protein: CASSLWQGWEQYF.